This TCR beta chain was observed in a study of regulatory T cells in long-lasting Graves disease (dated by TCRdb to the early 2020s). The study in broad terms: Persistent Graves' disease meant more than 5 years of antithyroid drug treatment with TSH receptor autoantibodies that stayed positive. Peripheral blood TCR sequencing and RNA sequencing compared persistent Graves' disease patients with newly diagnosed Graves' disease patients. The study was conducted in China and was registered as a clinical trial. A total of about 33 samples underwent TCR sequencing, from about 13 patients with persistent Graves' disease and 20 or so patients with newly diagnosed Graves' disease. In the clinical cohort, patients with persistent Graves' disease had used antithyroid drugs for an average of about 9.3 years.

As concerns this clonotype: Its target antigen remains unknown. No much larger clonotype is one base removed from it; base qualities were not supplied.

Library preparation used multiplex PCR. Instrument used: Illumina HiSeq 4000. To build TCR beta libraries, CDR3 regions were amplified by Arm-PCR using iRepertoire HTBI primers. Gel purification was performed on PCR products prior to sequencing. As for the authors' bioinformatics: Gene usage analysis of CDR3 amino acid clonotypes used the 55 to 80 TRBV and more than 13 TRBJ segments found across samples. Filtered high-quality paired reads were merged into contigs using COPE and FqMerger. BLAST was used to align contigs to IMGT TRBV, TRBD and TRBJ reference genes, with CDR3 defined following IMGT. Any clonotype with a frequency above 0.1% was classified as a highly expanded clone. Repertoire diversity was measured by Shannon entropy, and V-J evenness by the Gini coefficient. A clonotype found in more than one individual was treated as public. In TCRdb, the public reads were trimmed at Q25 with fastp and aligned with MiXCR, with productive beta chains retained. Each record represents a unique CDR3 protein, reported with the most common genes and DNA among its rows. TCRdb, not the original authors, processed these V and J calls. Present in this sample are 350,000 to 450,000 distinct CDR3 sequences, around 23% of which were seen just once. Clones ranked in the top ten supply over 11% of the sample.

The time point label, read with the paper, signifies: persistent/refractory GD, antithyroid drugs over 5 years with positive TRAb. RNA was extracted from PBMCs in TRIzol for both TCR sequencing and RNA sequencing. The diagnosis of Graves' disease was made according to American Thyroid Association guidelines. The patients came from an endocrinology department in Xi'an, China. From each patient, around 9 milliliters of peripheral blood was collected into an EDTA anticoagulant tube. Ficoll Paque Plus density gradient separation was used to isolate PBMCs, and no further T cell sorting was done. An Agilent 2100 Bioanalyzer and agarose gel were used to check RNA quality, and a NanoDrop 2000 was used to measure RNA concentration. The germline V gene (reference sequence) provides CDR1 DFQATT and CDR2 SNEGSKA. Relative to germline, V is 3 bases shorter and J is 1 base shorter, with 10 bases between their ends. Reading from cysteine to phenylalanine, the CDR3 counts 14 amino acids. The kept DNA is CDR3 alone, 42 bases in frame from the first base.

Beyond this particular receptor, the publication reports: Persistent patients shared more public clonotypes among themselves (fewer than 3,000) than newly diagnosed patients did (roughly 920). The authors noted that the small sample size was a limitation that may lower accuracy. Sequencing and analysis were restricted to the TCR beta chain. The study examined only peripheral blood because the primary lesion, thyroid tissue, could not be accessed. Persistent disease showed preferential use of TRBV28, TRBJ1-2 and TRBJ2-5, whereas newly diagnosed disease favored TRBV20-1 and TRBJ2-1. Compared with newly diagnosed patients, persistent Graves' disease patients had lower TCR Shannon entropy and fewer highly expanded clones, which suggests clonal expansion.

The input for sequencing was peripheral blood mononuclear cells (PBMCs), taken when the disease was refractory, from a patient treated with antithyroid drugs. The chain was built from TRBV20-1 and TRBJ2-4, with no reliable assignment of the D segment. The source is a female donor with Graves disease. The DNA reads as follows: TGCAGTGCTAGTGTCAGACCTGCCAAAAACATTCAGTACTTC. Its protein reads: CSASVRPAKNIQYF.